A selection of T cell receptor beta chains follows, all from one sample in a study of T cell repertoires in chronic hepatitis B. Clones were read by immunoSEQ multiplex PCR, and TCRdb kept only the in-frame ones, dropping some. The sample has 30 to 40 clones. Material: HBV polymerase (pol282) epitope-specific CD8+ T cells from PBMCs. These receptors were obtained from a human donor with chronic hepatitis B virus infection. CDR3s include the opening cysteine and the closing phenylalanine or tryptophan. D genes are given only for firm matches. Size tells how often a clone was seen (once, few, many) or the class of an expanded clone, and some rows leave it out.

V: TRBV5-6
size: -
J: TRBJ2-1
D: TRBD2
length: 16
CDR3: CASSLTWAGERNEQFF
DNA: TGTGCCAGCAGCTTGACATGGGCGGGAGAGCGCAATGAGCAGTTCTTC

V: TRBV4-1
size: -
J: TRBJ2-3
D: TRBD2
length: 15
CDR3: CASSHEGGPVDTQYF
DNA: TGCGCCAGCAGCCACGAGGGAGGGCCGGTAGATACGCAGTATTTT

V: TRBV5-6
size: -
J: TRBJ2-7
D: -
length: 13
CDR3: CASSWTGTYEQYF
DNA: TGTGCCAGCAGCTGGACGGGAACCTACGAGCAGTACTTC

V: TRBV9
size: -
J: TRBJ2-6
D: -
length: 17
CDR3: CASDHQTQTKSGQRPDF
DNA: TGTGCCAGCGATCATCAGACTCAAACAAAGTCGGGCCAACGTCCTGACTTC

V: TRBV5-6
size: -
J: TRBJ2-7
D: TRBD1
length: 13
CDR3: CASSPTGTGVLDF
DNA: TGTGCCAGCAGCCCGACCGGGACAGGGGTTTTGGACTTC

V: TRBV18
size: -
J: TRBJ1-1
D: -
length: 12
CDR3: CASSPPDTEAFF
DNA: TGTGCCAGCTCACCACCGGACACTGAAGCTTTCTTT

V: TRBV19
size: once
J: TRBJ2-6
D: -
length: 18
CDR3: CASSVLSTSQSRANVLTF
DNA: TGTGCCAGTAGTGTATTGTCGACATCACAAAGTCGGGCCAACGTCCTGACTTTC

V: TRBV11-1
size: once
J: TRBJ2-5
D: -
length: 15
CDR3: CASSLAGDIKETQYF
DNA: TGTGCCAGCAGCTTAGCAGGGGACATCAAAGAGACCCAGTACTTC

V: TRBV5-6
size: -
J: TRBJ2-6
D: -
length: 17
CDR3: CASTIPNVTKSGQRPDF
DNA: TGTGCCAGCACGATACCCAATGTCACAAAGTCGGGCCAACGTCCTGACTTC

V: TRBV7-2
size: -
J: TRBJ1-4
D: -
length: 16
CDR3: CASSLRSRVLNEKLFF
DNA: TGTGCCAGCAGCCTAAGGTCCAGGGTATTAAATGAAAAACTGTTTTTT

V: TRBV5-6
size: -
J: TRBJ1-2
D: -
length: 17
CDR3: CASSFSVGEIDSYGYTF
DNA: TGTGCCAGCAGCTTCTCTGTTGGCGAGATTGACAGCTATGGCTACACCTTC

V: TRBV9
size: -
J: TRBJ2-1
D: TRBD1
length: 14
CDR3: CASSGRTGAHEQFF
DNA: TGTGCCAGCAGCGGCCGGACAGGGGCCCATGAGCAGTTCTTC